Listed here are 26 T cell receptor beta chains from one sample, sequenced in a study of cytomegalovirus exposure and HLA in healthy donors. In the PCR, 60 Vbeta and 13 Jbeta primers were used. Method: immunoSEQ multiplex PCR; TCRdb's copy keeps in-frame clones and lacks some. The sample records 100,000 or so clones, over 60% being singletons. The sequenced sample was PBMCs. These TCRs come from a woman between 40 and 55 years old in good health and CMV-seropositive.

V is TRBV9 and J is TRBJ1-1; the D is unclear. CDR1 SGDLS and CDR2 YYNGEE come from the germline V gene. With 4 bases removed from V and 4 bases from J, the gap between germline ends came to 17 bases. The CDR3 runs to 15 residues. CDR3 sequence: CASSPAGEVATEAFF. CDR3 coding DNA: TGTGCCAGCAGCCCAGCCGGGGAGGTCGCCACTGAAGCTTTCTTT.

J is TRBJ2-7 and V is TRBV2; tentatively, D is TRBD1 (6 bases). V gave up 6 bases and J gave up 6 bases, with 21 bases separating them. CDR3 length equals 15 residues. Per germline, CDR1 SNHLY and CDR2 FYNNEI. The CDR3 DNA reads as TGTGCCAGCAGAGAACTTACCGCAGGGGAACGCGAGCAGTACTTC. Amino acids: CASRELTAGEREQYF.

CDR3: CASSSSPSGTRPDEQFF. The CDR3 DNA follows: TGTGCCAGCAGCTCCAGCCCTAGCGGGACCCGCCCGGATGAGCAGTTCTTC. The rearrangement joins TRBV7-3 to TRBJ2-1, with TRBD2 matching over 9 bases. This CDR3 has 17 amino acids. The trim removed 4 bases at V and 8 bases at J, leaving 15 bases unmatched. Per the germline V gene, CDR1 is SGHTA and CDR2 is FQGTGA. The whole variable domain, remainder taken from reference TRBV7-3 and TRBJ2-1, is GAGVSQTPSNKVTEKGKYVELRCDPISGHTALYWYRQSLGQGPEFLIYFQGTGAADDSGLPNDRFFAVRPEGSVSTLKIQRTERGDSAVYLCASSSSPSGTRPDEQFFGPGTRLTVL.

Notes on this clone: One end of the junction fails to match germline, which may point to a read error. CDR3 amino acids: CASSPAGTRLHF. For the CDR3, the DNA is TGTGCCAGCAGCCCCGCCGGGACTAGGTTACATTTT. The chain employs TRBV7-2 and TRBJ2-3; TRBD2 aligns across 8 bases. Looked up from germline, CDR1 is SGHTA and CDR2 is FQGNSA. The CDR3 sequence is 12 residues long.

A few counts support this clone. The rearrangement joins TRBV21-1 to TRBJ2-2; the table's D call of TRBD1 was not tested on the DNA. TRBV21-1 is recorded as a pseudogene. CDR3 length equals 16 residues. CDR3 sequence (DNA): TGTGCCAGCAGACTACCTCGGACAGCGAACACCGGGGAGCTGTTTTTT. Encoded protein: CASRLPRTANTGELFF.

CDR3 bases: TGTGCCAGCAGCCCCCGGACTAGCGGAACCTCCTACGAGCAGTACTTC. Its translation: CASSPRTSGTSYEQYF. V is TRBV4-2 and J is TRBJ2-5, with TRBD2 matching over 10 bases. TRBJ2-7 explains the end of the DNA better; the J call may be wrong. Germline V lookup: CDR1 LGHNA, CDR2 YNFKEQ. The CDR3 is 16 amino acids.

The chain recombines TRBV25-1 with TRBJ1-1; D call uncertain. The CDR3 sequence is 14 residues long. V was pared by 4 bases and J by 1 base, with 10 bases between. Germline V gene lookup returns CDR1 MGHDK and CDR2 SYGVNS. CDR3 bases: TGTGCCAGCAGTGCCCCAATAGAGAACACTGAAGCTTTCTTT. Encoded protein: CASSAPIENTEAFF.

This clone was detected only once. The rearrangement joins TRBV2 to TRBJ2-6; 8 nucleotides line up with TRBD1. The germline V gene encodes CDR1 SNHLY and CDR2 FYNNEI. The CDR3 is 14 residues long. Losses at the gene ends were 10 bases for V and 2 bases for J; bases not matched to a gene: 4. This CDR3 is CAIAQGAGANVLTF. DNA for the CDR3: TGTGCCATTGCACAGGGGGCTGGGGCCAACGTCCTGACTTTC.

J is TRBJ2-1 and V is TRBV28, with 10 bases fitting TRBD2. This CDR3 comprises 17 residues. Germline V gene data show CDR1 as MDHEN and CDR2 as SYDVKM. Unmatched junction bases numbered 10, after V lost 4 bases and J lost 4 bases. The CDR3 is CASSSAVWTSGYNEQFF. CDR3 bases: TGTGCCAGCAGTTCCGCGGTTTGGACTAGCGGATACAATGAGCAGTTCTTC.

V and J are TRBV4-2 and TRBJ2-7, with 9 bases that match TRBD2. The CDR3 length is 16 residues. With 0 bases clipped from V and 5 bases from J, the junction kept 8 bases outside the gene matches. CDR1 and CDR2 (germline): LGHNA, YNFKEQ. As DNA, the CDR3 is TGTGCCAGCAGCCAAGATAGGGCGGGAGGGCCGGACGAGCAGTACTTC. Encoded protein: CASSQDRAGGPDEQYF.

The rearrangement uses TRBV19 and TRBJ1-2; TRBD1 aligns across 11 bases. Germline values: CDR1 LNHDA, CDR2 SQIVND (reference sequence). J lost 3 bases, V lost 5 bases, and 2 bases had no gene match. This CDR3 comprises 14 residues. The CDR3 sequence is CASSGQGADYGYTF. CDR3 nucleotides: TGTGCCAGTAGTGGACAGGGGGCCGACTATGGCTACACCTTC.

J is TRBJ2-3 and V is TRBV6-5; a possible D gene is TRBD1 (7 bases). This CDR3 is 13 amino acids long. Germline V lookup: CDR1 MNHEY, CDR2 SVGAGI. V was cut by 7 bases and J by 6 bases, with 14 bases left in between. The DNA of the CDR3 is TGTGCCAGCACCCCAGGGGGAGGTGATACGCAGTATTTT. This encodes CASTPGGGDTQYF.

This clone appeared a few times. CDR3 DNA sequence: TGTGCCAGCAGCCGAGTCGGGGTCAATCAGCCCCAGCATTTT. Protein product: CASSRVGVNQPQHF. V is TRBV27 and J is TRBJ1-5; D uncertain. CDR3 length: 14 amino acids. The V end lost 6 bases, the J end lost 3 bases, and 12 bases lay between the germline ends. Germline lookup yields CDR1 MNHEY and CDR2 SMNVEV (reference sequence).

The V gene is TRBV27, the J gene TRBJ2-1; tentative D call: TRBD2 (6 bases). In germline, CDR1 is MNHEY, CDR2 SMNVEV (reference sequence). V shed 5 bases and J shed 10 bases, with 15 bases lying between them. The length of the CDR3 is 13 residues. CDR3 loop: CASSPTPRGEQFF. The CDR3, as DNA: TGTGCCAGCAGTCCAACCCCGCGGGGCGAGCAGTTCTTC.

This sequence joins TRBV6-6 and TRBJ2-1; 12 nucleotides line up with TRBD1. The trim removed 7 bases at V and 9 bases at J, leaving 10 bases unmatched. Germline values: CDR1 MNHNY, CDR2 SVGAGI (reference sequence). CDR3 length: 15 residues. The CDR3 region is CASTRDRGHLGEQFF. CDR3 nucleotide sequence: TGTGCCAGCACCAGGGACAGGGGGCATTTGGGTGAGCAGTTCTTC.

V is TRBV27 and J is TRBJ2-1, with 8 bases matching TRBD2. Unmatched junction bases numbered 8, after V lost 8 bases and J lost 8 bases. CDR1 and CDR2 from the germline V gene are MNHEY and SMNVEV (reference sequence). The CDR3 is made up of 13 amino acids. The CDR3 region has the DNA TGTGCCAGCGCGAGCGGGAGCCTGGATGAGCAGTTCTTC. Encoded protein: CASASGSLDEQFF.

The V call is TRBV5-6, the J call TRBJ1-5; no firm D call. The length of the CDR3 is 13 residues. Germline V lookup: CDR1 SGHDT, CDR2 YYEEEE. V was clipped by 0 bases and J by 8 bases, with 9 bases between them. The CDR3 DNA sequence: TGTGCCAGCAGCTTGGGCGGTATCAAGCCCCAGCATTTT. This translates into CASSLGGIKPQHF.

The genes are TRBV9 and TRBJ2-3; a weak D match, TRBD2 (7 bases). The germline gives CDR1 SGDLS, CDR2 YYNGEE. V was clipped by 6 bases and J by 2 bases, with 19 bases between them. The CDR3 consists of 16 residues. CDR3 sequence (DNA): TGTGCCAGCACCCCTCTAGGGAGGGGGACCACAGATACGCAGTATTTT. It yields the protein CASTPLGRGTTDTQYF.

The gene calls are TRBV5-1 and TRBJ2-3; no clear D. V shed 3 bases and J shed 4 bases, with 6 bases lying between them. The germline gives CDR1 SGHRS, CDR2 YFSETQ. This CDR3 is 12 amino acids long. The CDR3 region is CASSWASDTQYF. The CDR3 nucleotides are TGCGCCAGCAGCTGGGCCTCAGATACGCAGTATTTT.

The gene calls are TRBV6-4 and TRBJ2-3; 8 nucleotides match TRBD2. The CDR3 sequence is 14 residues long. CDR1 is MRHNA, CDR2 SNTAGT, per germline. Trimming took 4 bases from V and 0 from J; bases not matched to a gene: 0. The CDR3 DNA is TGTGCCAGCAGTGCTAGCGGGAGCACAGATACGCAGTATTTT. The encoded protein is CASSASGSTDTQYF.

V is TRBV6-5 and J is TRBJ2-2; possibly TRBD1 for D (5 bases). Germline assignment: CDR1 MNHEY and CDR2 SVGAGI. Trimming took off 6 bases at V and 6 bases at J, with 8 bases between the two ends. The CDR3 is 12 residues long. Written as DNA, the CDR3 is TGTGCCAGCAGAGAGACAGCCGGGGAGCTGTTTTTT. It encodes CASRETAGELFF.

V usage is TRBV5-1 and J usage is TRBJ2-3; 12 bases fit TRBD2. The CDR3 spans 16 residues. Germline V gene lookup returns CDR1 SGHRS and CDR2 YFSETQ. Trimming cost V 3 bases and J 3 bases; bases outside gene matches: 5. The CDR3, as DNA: TGCGCCAGCAGCTCCCTAGCGGGAGGGAGGACAGATACGCAGTATTTT. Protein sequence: CASSSLAGGRTDTQYF. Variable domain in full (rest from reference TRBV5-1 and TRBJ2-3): KAGVTQTPRYLIKTRGQQVTLSCSPISGHRSVSWYQQTPGQGLQFLFEYFSETQRNKGNFPGRFSGRQFSNSRSEMNVSTLELGDSALYLCASSSLAGGRTDTQYFGPGTRLTVL.

The DNA of the CDR3 is TGCGCCAGCAGCTTGGAGGTCGGGGGGACTGAAGCTTTCTTT. This translates into CASSLEVGGTEAFF. This chain links TRBV5-1 with TRBJ1-1; tentative D call: TRBD1 (5 bases). Trimming removed 0 bases from V and 5 bases from J, with 11 bases in between. Germline-derived CDR1 and CDR2 are SGHRS and YFSETQ. The CDR3 consists of 14 residues. Drawing the rest from reference TRBV5-1 and TRBJ1-1, the complete variable domain is KAGVTQTPRYLIKTRGQQVTLSCSPISGHRSVSWYQQTPGQGLQFLFEYFSETQRNKGNFPGRFSGRQFSNSRSEMNVSTLELGDSALYLCASSLEVGGTEAFFGQGTRLTVV.

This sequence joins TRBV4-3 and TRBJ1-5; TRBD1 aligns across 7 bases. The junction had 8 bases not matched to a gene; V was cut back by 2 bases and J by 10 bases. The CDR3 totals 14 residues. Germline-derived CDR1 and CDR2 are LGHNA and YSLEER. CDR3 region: CASSQNRGGLPQHF. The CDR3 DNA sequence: TGCGCCAGCAGCCAAAACAGGGGCGGGTTACCCCAGCATTTT.

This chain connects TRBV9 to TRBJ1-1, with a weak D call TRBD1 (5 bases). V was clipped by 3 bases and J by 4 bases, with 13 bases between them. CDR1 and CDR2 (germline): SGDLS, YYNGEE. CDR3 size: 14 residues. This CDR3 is CASSAYGGSTEAFF. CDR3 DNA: TGTGCCAGCAGCGCCTACGGGGGTTCCACTGAAGCTTTCTTT. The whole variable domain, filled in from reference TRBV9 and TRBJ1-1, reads DSGVTQTPKHLITATGQRVTLRCSPRSGDLSVYWYQQSLDQGLQFLIQYYNGEERAKGNILERFSAQQFPDLHSELNLSSLELGDSALYFCASSAYGGSTEAFFGQGTRLTVV.

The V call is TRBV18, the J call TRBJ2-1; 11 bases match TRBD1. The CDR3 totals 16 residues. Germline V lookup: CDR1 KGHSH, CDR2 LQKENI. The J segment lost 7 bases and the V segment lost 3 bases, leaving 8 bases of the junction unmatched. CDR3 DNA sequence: TGTGCCAGCTCACCGTTAGGGACAGGGGGGGCGAATGAGCAGTTCTTC. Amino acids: CASSPLGTGGANEQFF.